The rows below give T cell receptor beta chains drawn from one sample of a study of CD8+ T cells in alopecia areata. Assay used: immunoSEQ multiplex PCR; TCRdb lists only in-frame clones, some missing. The sample lists 80,000 or so clones, approximately 64% occurring once. This sample comprised CD8+ T cells sorted from blood, obtained at week 24, from a patient treated with tofacitinib. These receptors came from a human donor with alopecia areata. The CDR3 runs from the conserved cysteine through the conserved F or W. Each record gives: V gene, clone size, D gene, CDR3 length, J gene, CDR3 DNA, CDR3 protein. A D gene is named only where the DNA matches it firmly. Some rows have no size entry. The others give once, few or many, or a class for an expanded clone.

>TRBV5-1|.|.|12|TRBJ2-5
TGCGCCAGCAGCTGGCAGGGTGAGACCCAGTACTTC
CASSWQGETQYF
>TRBV7-2|.|.|16|TRBJ2-7
TGTGCCAGCAGCTTAGATGGCGGATTTAGAACCTACGAGCAGTACTTC
CASSLDGGFRTYEQYF
>TRBV9|.|.|16|TRBJ2-5
TGTGCCAGCAGCCCTCTTTGGGGCGGGGCCCAAGAGACCCAGTACTTC
CASSPLWGGAQETQYF
>TRBV4-3|once|TRBD1|15|TRBJ1-2
TGCGCCAGCAGCCAATCATCGGGACAGGGGGATGGCTACACCTTC
CASSQSSGQGDGYTF
>TRBV4-1|.|.|17|TRBJ2-1
TGCGCCAGCAGCCAAGATACGGGAACAGCCTCCTACAATGAGCAGTTCTTC
CASSQDTGTASYNEQFF
>TRBV12-5|.|.|15|TRBJ2-1
TGTGCTAGTGGTTTGCCTGGGGCGTCTTACAATGAGCAGTTCTTC
CASGLPGASYNEQFF
>TRBV7-9|.|TRBD1|16|TRBJ2-7
TGTGCCAGCAGCTCCCAACCGGGACAGGGCTTCTACGAGCAGTACTTC
CASSSQPGQGFYEQYF
>TRBV5-4|few|TRBD2|15|TRBJ2-5
TGTGCCAGCAGCTTGGGGGACTATCCCCAAGAGACCCAGTACTTC
CASSLGDYPQETQYF
>TRBV5-1|.|.|14|TRBJ2-5
TGCGCCAGCAGCGGGATGGAGGGAACAGAGACCCAGTACTTC
CASSGMEGTETQYF
>TRBV27|few|.|15|TRBJ2-3
TGTGCCAGCTCCCCATTCGCGGGGACCACAGATACGCAGTATTTT
CASSPFAGTTDTQYF
>TRBV30|.|.|14|TRBJ1-1
TGTGCCTGGTCAGCTTCGTACTTGAACACTGAAGCTTTCTTT
CAWSASYLNTEAFF
>TRBV7-9|.|.|16|TRBJ2-1
TGTGCCAGCAGCTTATTTAGAGGGAGCTCCTACAATGAGCAGTTCTTC
CASSLFRGSSYNEQFF
>TRBV27|once|TRBD2|18|TRBJ2-2
TGTGCCAGCAGTTTGACGCTAGGACTAGCGGGAGTTGAGGGGGAGCTGTTTTTT
CASSLTLGLAGVEGELFF
>TRBV27|.|TRBD2|20|TRBJ2-1
TGTGCCAGCAGCAGTCCCCTTCGATTCGAAGGGACTAGCGAGGCAAATGAGCAGTTCTTC
CASSSPLRFEGTSEANEQFF
>TRBV5-6|.|TRBD1|14|TRBJ1-1
TGTGCCAGCACCGCAATGTTTGGGACAGCTGAAGCTTTCTTT
CASTAMFGTAEAFF
>TRBV7-9|.|.|14|TRBJ1-1
TGTGCCAGCAGCTCTCCCCTATTGAACACTGAAGCTTTCTTT
CASSSPLLNTEAFF
>TRBV7-9|once|TRBD1|15|TRBJ1-1
TGTGCCAGCACCCCGACAGGGACTTCGGTCACTGAAGCTTTCTTT
CASTPTGTSVTEAFF
>TRBV5-8|.|.|15|TRBJ2-7
TGCGCCAGCAGCCAGGGTCTAACAGGGTTCTACGAGCAGTACTTC
CASSQGLTGFYEQYF
>TRBV29-1|.|TRBD1|16|TRBJ1-4
TGCAGCGCTGAAAGCTATTACAGGGGAGGCGGTGAAAAACTGTTTTTT
CSAESYYRGGGEKLFF
>TRBV4-3|.|.|16|TRBJ2-1
TGCGCCAGCAGCGAGCACGTGGCGGGGTCCTACAATGAGCAGTTCTTC
CASSEHVAGSYNEQFF
>TRBV7-9|.|TRBD2|16|TRBJ2-3
TGTGCCAGCAGCTCGCTAGCGGGAGGCCCCGGAGATACGCAGTATTTT
CASSSLAGGPGDTQYF
>TRBV28|few|TRBD1|14|TRBJ2-3
TGTGCCAGCAGTTTAGGGACAGACACAGATACGCAGTATTTT
CASSLGTDTDTQYF
>TRBV4-2|.|TRBD1|17|TRBJ1-6
TGTGCCAGCAGCCAAGAGATGACGGGACAGGGGGGTTCACCCCTCCACTTT
CASSQEMTGQGGSPLHF
>TRBV4-1|.|.|15|TRBJ1-5
TGCGCCAGCAGCCCAGAGTCACCAGGAAATCAGCCCCAGCATTTT
CASSPESPGNQPQHF
>TRBV7-9|few|TRBD1|15|TRBJ2-7
TGTGCCAGCAGCTTAGTGACAGGGGGCTCCTACGAGCAGTACTTC
CASSLVTGGSYEQYF
>TRBV4-3|.|.|17|TRBJ2-3
TGCGCCAGCAGCCAAGACAGGTCCGGGGGACGCACAGATACGCAGTATTTT
CASSQDRSGGRTDTQYF
>TRBV29-1|.|TRBD1|15|TRBJ1-1
TGCAGCGTTGGAGGGACAGAATACTTATTAACTGAAGCTTTCTTT
CSVGGTEYLLTEAFF
>TRBV4-3|.|.|13|TRBJ1-2
TGCGCCAGCAGCCAAGCAACCGGGCGAGGCTACACCTTC
CASSQATGRGYTF
>TRBV30|many|TRBD1|14|TRBJ2-5
TGTGCCTGGAGCGAACAGGGGGCGGAAGAGACCCAGTACTTC
CAWSEQGAEETQYF
>TRBV5-6|once|.|12|TRBJ2-1
TGTGCCAGCAGCGTAGGGGTGAATGAGCAGTTCTTC
CASSVGVNEQFF
>TRBV13|.|.|12|TRBJ2-7
TGTGCCAGCAGCTTGGTTGTAGCCGAGCAGTACTTC
CASSLVVAEQYF
>TRBV7-6|.|.|16|TRBJ2-7
TGTGCCAGCAGCTTAGGTCCGCCCCAGAGCTCCTACGAGCAGTACTTC
CASSLGPPQSSYEQYF
>TRBV6-6|.|.|15|TRBJ2-5
TGTGCCAGCAGTTATCCTCCAGGGGCAATGGAGACCCAGTACTTC
CASSYPPGAMETQYF
>TRBV9|.|.|16|TRBJ2-1
TGTGCCAGCAGCTCGAAGGCGGACGCGTCCTACAATGAGCAGTTCTTC
CASSSKADASYNEQFF
>TRBV7-9|few|TRBD1|19|TRBJ2-6
TGTGCCAGCAGCTCAATTCGGGACAGGGGTCATCCTGGGGCCAACGTCCTGACTTTC
CASSSIRDRGHPGANVLTF
>TRBV30|once|TRBD2|17|TRBJ2-3
TGTGCCTGGGAACCGACTAGCGGGAGTGTCATCACAGATACGCAGTATTTT
CAWEPTSGSVITDTQYF
>TRBV4-1|.|.|14|TRBJ1-1
TGCGCCAGCAGCCAAGATCAGCTGAACACTGAAGCTTTCTTT
CASSQDQLNTEAFF
>TRBV28|.|TRBD1|16|TRBJ2-7
TGTGCCAGCAGTTTATTCGCGGACAGGGCCAGATACGAGCAGTACTTC
CASSLFADRARYEQYF
>TRBV5-6|.|.|15|TRBJ2-3
TGTGCCAGCAGCTTGGGGACCTCGGGCATGGATACGCAGTATTTT
CASSLGTSGMDTQYF